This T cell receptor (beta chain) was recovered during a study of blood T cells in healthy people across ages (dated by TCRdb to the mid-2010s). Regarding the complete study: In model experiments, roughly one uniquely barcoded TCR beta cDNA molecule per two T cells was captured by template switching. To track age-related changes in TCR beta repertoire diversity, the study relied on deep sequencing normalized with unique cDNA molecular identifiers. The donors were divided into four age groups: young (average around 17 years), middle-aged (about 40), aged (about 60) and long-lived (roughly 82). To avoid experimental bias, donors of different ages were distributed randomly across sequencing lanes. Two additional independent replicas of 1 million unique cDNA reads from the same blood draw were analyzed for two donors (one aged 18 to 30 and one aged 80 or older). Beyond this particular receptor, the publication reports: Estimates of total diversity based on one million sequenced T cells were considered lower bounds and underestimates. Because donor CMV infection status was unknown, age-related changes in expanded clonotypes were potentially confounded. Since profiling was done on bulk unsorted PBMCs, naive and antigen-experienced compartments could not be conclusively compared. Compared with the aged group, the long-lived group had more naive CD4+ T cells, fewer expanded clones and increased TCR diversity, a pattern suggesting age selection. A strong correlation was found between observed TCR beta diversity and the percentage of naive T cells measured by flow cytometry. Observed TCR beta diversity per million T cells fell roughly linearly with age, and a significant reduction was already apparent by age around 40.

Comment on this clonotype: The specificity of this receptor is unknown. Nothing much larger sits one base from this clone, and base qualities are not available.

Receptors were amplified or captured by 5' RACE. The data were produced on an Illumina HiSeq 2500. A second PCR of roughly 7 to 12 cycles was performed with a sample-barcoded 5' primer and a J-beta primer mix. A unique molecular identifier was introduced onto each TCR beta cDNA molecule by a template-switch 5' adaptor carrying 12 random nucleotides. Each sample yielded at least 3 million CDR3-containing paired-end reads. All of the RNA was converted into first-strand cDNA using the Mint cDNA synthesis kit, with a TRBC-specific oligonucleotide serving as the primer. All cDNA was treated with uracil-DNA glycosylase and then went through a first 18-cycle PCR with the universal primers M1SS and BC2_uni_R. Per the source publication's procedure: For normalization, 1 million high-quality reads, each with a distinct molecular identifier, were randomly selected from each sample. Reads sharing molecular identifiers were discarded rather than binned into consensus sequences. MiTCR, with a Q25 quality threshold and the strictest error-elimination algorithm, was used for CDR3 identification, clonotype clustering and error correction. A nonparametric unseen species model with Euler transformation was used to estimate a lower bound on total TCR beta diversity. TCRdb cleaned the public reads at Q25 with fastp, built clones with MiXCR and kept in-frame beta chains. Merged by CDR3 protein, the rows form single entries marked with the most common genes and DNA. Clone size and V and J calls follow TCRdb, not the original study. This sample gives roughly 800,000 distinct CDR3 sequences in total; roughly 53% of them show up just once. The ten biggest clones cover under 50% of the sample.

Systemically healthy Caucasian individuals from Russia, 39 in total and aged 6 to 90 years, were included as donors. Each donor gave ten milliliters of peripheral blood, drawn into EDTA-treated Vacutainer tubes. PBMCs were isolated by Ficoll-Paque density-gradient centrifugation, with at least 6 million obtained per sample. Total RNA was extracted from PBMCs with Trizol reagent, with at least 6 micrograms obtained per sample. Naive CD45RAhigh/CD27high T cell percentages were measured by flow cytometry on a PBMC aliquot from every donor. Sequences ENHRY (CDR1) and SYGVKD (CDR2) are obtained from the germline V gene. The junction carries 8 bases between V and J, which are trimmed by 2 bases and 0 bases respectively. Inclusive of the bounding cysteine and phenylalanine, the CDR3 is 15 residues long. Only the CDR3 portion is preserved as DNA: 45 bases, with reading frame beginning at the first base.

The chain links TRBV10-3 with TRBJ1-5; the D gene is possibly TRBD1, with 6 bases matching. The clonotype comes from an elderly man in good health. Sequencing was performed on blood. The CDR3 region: CAISEGQNSNQPQHF. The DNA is TGTGCCATCAGTGAGGGACAGAATAGCAATCAGCCCCAGCATTTT.